This TCR beta chain emerged from a study of T-cell memory formation after mild COVID-19. Across the study: TCR clusters were mostly donor specific. Study-wide points: Unconfirmed was the SARS-CoV-2 specificity of second-wave clones that peaked on day 37.

TCRdb itself ran the 5' RACE reads through MiXCR, one entry per CDR3 protein. The sample holds approximately 150,000 distinct CDR3 sequences, about 15% seen once. This CDR3 spans 15 amino acids. V shed 5 bases, J shed 4 bases, and the junction held 9 bases outside the gene matches. The germline gives CDR1 SEHNR, CDR2 FQNEAQ (reference sequence). This clonotype was seen a handful of times. Its antigen is not identified. The receptor's source is an adult woman who had mild COVID-19 (a few samples of this study predate the infection). Cell type and time point are not known. The chain is built from TRBV7-9 and TRBJ2-5; 8 bases match TRBD2. Sample: PBMCs or a T cell subset sorted from them (not recorded which). CDR3 sequence reads: CASSRSGSGGETQYF. CDR3 in DNA: TGTGCCAGCAGCAGAAGCGGGAGTGGGGGAGAGACCCAGTACTTC.